Only a few counts were recorded for the clone carrying this T cell receptor (beta chain). This CDR3 is 13 amino acids long. Germline CDR1 is SGHAT and CDR2 is FQNNGV. Trimming shortened V by 3 bases and J by 2 bases, and 8 bases separated the two germline ends. The source of the sample is a study of control samples from healthy donors and cancer patients. Using immunoSEQ multiplex PCR, the repertoire was profiled, and TCRdb retains in-frame clones only, with some absent. The sample lists hundreds of thousands of clones; about 93% were seen once. The chain joins TRBV11-2 to TRBJ2-7; D is uncertain. The sequence was collected from a man aged 35 to 55 with head and neck cancer. The specimen was PBMCs. DNA for the CDR3: TGTGCCAGCAGCTTCGGAAAAACCTACGAGCAGTACTTC. This sequence encodes CASSFGKTYEQYF.